The clone carrying this T cell receptor (beta chain) was recorded a few times. Its antigen is unidentified. The sample belongs to a study of molecular identifiers for immune sequencing clone quantification. Study-wide results and caveats: Researchers reportedly could pick up spiked Jurkat TCR RNA from one cell mixed into about 1 million naive cells.

Using its own MiXCR run on the PCR reads, TCRdb lists one record per CDR3 protein. The data show about 320,000 distinct CDR3 sequences, about 22% seen once. Germline CDR1 is ENHRY and CDR2 is SYGVKD. The CDR3 is made up of 10 amino acids. The V end lost 10 bases, the J end lost 4 bases, and 4 bases lay between the germline ends. Naive CD8 T cell sorting was performed on the CD8+CD4-CCR7+CD45RA+ phenotype. The rearrangement links TRBV10-3 to TRBJ2-2; D call uncertain. The sample comprised naive CD8+ T cells from blood, with Jurkat cell RNA spiked in. The subset denotes: FACS-sorted CD8+CD4-CCR7+CD45RA+ naive T cells. This TCR was recovered from a human donor in good health. Some libraries in this study had Jurkat cell RNA spiked in. CDR3 in amino acids: CATITGELFF. The CDR3 DNA follows: TGTGCCACCATCACCGGGGAGCTGTTTTTT.